A single sample is the source of the 27 T cell receptor beta chains below, sequenced in a study of cytomegalovirus exposure and HLA in healthy donors. Primers for the PCR totalled 60 Vbeta and 13 Jbeta. TCRdb's table, derived via immunoSEQ multiplex PCR, lists solely in-frame clones and lacks some. Altogether some 150,000 clones are present, nearly 80% being singletons, with the ten largest covering around 2.9%. Sequenced input: PBMCs. Every receptor here comes from a man between 40 and 49 years old in good health and CMV-seropositive.

This sequence joins TRBV7-2 and TRBJ2-2, with 9 bases matching TRBD1. Germline loops: CDR1 SGHTA, CDR2 FQGNSA. J lost 8 bases, V lost 3 bases, and 10 bases had no gene match. CDR3 length: 16 amino acids. CDR3 DNA sequence: TGTGCCAGCAGCTTGACAGGGGGAACGCGGACAGGGGAGCTGTTTTTT. This translates into CASSLTGGTRTGELFF.

The rearrangement joins TRBV18 to TRBJ2-7; TRBD1 matches 7 bases. CDR1 and CDR2 from the germline V gene are KGHSH and LQKENI. The V gene end was trimmed by 6 bases and the J gene end by 4 bases; junction bases not matched to a gene: 9. The CDR3 loop spans 14 amino acids. This CDR3 is CASSRGTEIYEQYF. DNA for the CDR3: TGTGCCAGCTCTCGTGGGACAGAAATATACGAGCAGTACTTC.

This chain links TRBV9 with TRBJ2-3; 8 nucleotides line up with TRBD2. CDR3 length equals 16 residues. Looked up from germline, CDR1 is SGDLS and CDR2 is YYNGEE. With 4 bases clipped from V and 3 bases from J, the junction kept 10 bases outside the gene matches. CDR3 loop: CASSTSLAGFTDTQYF. The CDR3, as DNA: TGTGCCAGCAGCACCTCCCTAGCGGGTTTTACAGATACGCAGTATTTT.

V is TRBV9 and J is TRBJ1-3; D call uncertain. The CDR3 loop spans 23 amino acids. Trimming left V 1 base short and J 2 bases short, with 34 bases between. The germline V gene has CDR1 SGDLS and CDR2 YYNGEE. DNA for the CDR3: TGTGCCAGCAGCGTAATCCCCTTTAATGTGAGGCCAGTAGCGCACTACGCTGGAAACACCATATATTTT. Encoded protein: CASSVIPFNVRPVAHYAGNTIYF.

The chain has TRBV28 and TRBJ1-4; maybe TRBD1 (6 bases). CDR3 length: 15 amino acids. V lost 3 bases to trimming and J lost 3 bases, with 11 bases between them. CDR1 MDHEN and CDR2 SYDVKM come from the germline V gene. CDR3 in amino acids: CASSFYRDPNEKLFF. The CDR3 DNA reads TGTGCCAGCAGTTTCTACAGGGACCCTAATGAAAAACTGTTTTTT.

The genes are TRBV27 and TRBJ2-2, with TRBD2 identical over 7 bases. There are 15 residues in the CDR3. Germline lookup yields CDR1 MNHEY and CDR2 SMNVEV (reference sequence). J was trimmed by 5 bases and V by 2 bases; bases with no gene match: 5. The CDR3 coding sequence is TGTGCCAGCAGTTTAAGGACGGGGGGAACCGGGGAGCTGTTTTTT. Translating it yields CASSLRTGGTGELFF.

The gene calls are TRBV27 and TRBJ2-7, with a tentative D call TRBD2 (5 bases). Trimming took off 5 bases at V and 6 bases at J, with 14 bases between the two ends. CDR1 MNHEY and CDR2 SMNVEV come from the germline V gene (reference sequence). This CDR3 has 13 residues. This CDR3 reads CASSLPQEGEQYF. The CDR3, as DNA: TGTGCCAGCAGTCTCCCCCAAGAGGGCGAGCAGTACTTC.

V is TRBV11-2 and J is TRBJ1-1; 7 nucleotides agree with TRBD1. Per germline, CDR1 SGHAT and CDR2 FQNNGV. The junction had 6 bases not matched to a gene; V was cut back by 3 bases and J by 2 bases. The CDR3 runs 15 residues. The CDR3 DNA reads TGTGCCAGCAGCTTGCAGGGACAGACAAACACTGAAGCTTTCTTT. It specifies CASSLQGQTNTEAFF. Based on the CDR3 plus reference TRBV11-2 and TRBJ1-1, the full variable domain is EAGVAQSPRYKIIEKRQSVAFWCNPISGHATLYWYQQILGQGPKLLIQFQNNGVVDDSQLPKDRFSAERLKGVDSTLKIQPAKLEDSAVYLCASSLQGQTNTEAFFGQGTRLTVV.

The rearrangement links TRBV9 to TRBJ2-3, with 13 bases fitting TRBD2. Germline V CDR1 and CDR2: SGDLS, YYNGEE. V lost 4 bases to trimming and J lost 3 bases; unmatched junction nucleotides: 8. The CDR3 has 17 residues. This CDR3 reads CASSSLAGGPTTDTQYF. In DNA, the CDR3 is TGTGCCAGCAGCTCACTAGCGGGAGGGCCAACAACAGATACGCAGTATTTT.

V usage is TRBV4-3 and J usage is TRBJ1-3, with 8 bases identical to TRBD1. The germline gives CDR1 LGHNA, CDR2 YSLEER. The CDR3 totals 16 residues. J was trimmed by 2 bases and V by 2 bases; bases with no gene match: 5. The CDR3 is CASSQRGQAAGNTIYF. The CDR3 DNA sequence: TGCGCCAGCAGCCAAAGGGGACAGGCGGCTGGAAACACCATATATTTT.

This sequence joins TRBV28 and TRBJ1-5, with TRBD1 identical over 9 bases. The J segment lost 11 bases and the V segment lost 6 bases, leaving 5 bases of the junction unmatched. The CDR3 has 12 amino acids. CDR1 MDHEN and CDR2 SYDVKM come from the germline V gene. In DNA, the CDR3 is TGTGCCAGCAGCCAACGGGACAGGGCCCAGCATTTT. Its protein product is CASSQRDRAQHF.

The chain joins TRBV15 to TRBJ2-5; TRBD2 might be the D (7 bases). TRBJ2-7 matches the DNA end more closely, so the J call is doubtful. The germline gives CDR1 LNHNV, CDR2 YYDKDF (reference sequence). CDR3 size: 15 residues. The DNA for the CDR3 is TGTGCCACCAGCTTGAGGGGAGGGGGGCCCTACGAGCAGTACTTC. It yields the protein CATSLRGGGPYEQYF.

This clone was picked up one time. The chain is built from TRBV19 and TRBJ2-1; 9 nucleotides match TRBD2. V shed 4 bases, J shed 9 bases, and the junction held 4 bases outside the gene matches. Per the germline V gene, CDR1 is LNHDA and CDR2 is SQIVND (reference sequence). This CDR3 is built from 13 residues. In DNA, the CDR3 is TGTGCCAGTAGTACCGTAGCGGGAGTTGAGCAGTTCTTC. Translated: CASSTVAGVEQFF.

Points on this clone: Likely a read error: the CDR3 ends without its conserved phenylalanine or tryptophan. Because the CDR3's place on the DNA is in doubt, the DNA is left out and the CDR3 is given as listed by TCRdb. The chain is built from TRBV28 and TRBJ1-1; the table assigns TRBD1, which was not confirmed against the DNA. Germline lookup yields CDR1 MDHEN and CDR2 SYDVKM. The CDR3 has 13 amino acids, counting both end residues. CDR3 region: CASSFGVPPGQTL.

The gene calls are TRBV4-2 and TRBJ2-7; 12 positions agree with TRBD2. Germline CDR1 and CDR2: LGHNA and YNFKEQ. The CDR3 has 16 residues. V lost 4 bases to trimming and J lost 4 bases; unmatched junction nucleotides: 8. The CDR3 DNA is TGTGCCAGCAGCCGACAGACTAGCGGGGGTGCTTACGAGCAGTACTTC. Protein sequence: CASSRQTSGGAYEQYF.

J is TRBJ1-2 and V is TRBV28; D unresolved. CDR1 is MDHEN, CDR2 SYDVKM, per germline. The CDR3 has 15 amino acids. V lost 4 bases and J 1 base, leaving 13 bases between the germline ends. CDR3 DNA: TGTGCCAGCAGTTCCCAGTACGGAGGTAACTATGGCTACACCTTC. Its translation is CASSSQYGGNYGYTF.

V is TRBV30 and J is TRBJ2-4, with unresolved D. CDR3 length equals 14 residues. V lost 4 bases to trimming and J lost 0 bases, with 10 bases between them. Germline-derived CDR1 and CDR2 are GTSNPN and SVGIG (reference sequence). The CDR3 here is CAWTWALAKNIQYF. The CDR3 region has the DNA TGTGCCTGGACCTGGGCCCTAGCCAAAAACATTCAGTACTTC.

This chain links TRBV4-1 with TRBJ1-5, with D perhaps TRBD1 (6 bases). Per the germline V gene, CDR1 is MGHRA and CDR2 is YSYEKL. Trimming shortened V by 6 bases and J by 3 bases, and 15 bases separated the two germline ends. The CDR3 is 15 amino acids. The CDR3 DNA is TGCGCCAGCAGTCCACAGGGAGATAACAATCAGCCCCAGCATTTT. This translates into CASSPQGDNNQPQHF.

J is TRBJ2-3 and V is TRBV7-8, with D possibly being TRBD2 (6 bases). V dropped 3 bases and J dropped 2 bases, with 6 bases sitting between them. Germline V gives CDR1 SGHVS, CDR2 FQNEAQ. The CDR3 loop spans 13 amino acids. The CDR3 DNA reads TGTGCCAGCAGCTTGGGACTCACAGATACGCAGTATTTT. Amino acids: CASSLGLTDTQYF.

This sequence joins TRBV7-3 and TRBJ2-1; TRBD2 matches at 9 bases. Germline V lookup: CDR1 SGHTA, CDR2 FQGTGA. This CDR3 is built from 15 residues. V shed 5 bases, J shed 8 bases, and the junction held 10 bases outside the gene matches. The CDR3 DNA reads TGTGCCAGCAGCAAAGGTAGCGGGAGTCAGTATGAGCAGTTCTTC. This codes for CASSKGSGSQYEQFF.

The rearrangement joins TRBV6-5 to TRBJ2-1; tentative D call: TRBD1 (5 bases). V gave up 2 bases and J gave up 3 bases, with 11 bases separating them. This CDR3 comprises 15 residues. Germline V gives CDR1 MNHEY, CDR2 SVGAGI. As DNA, the CDR3 is TGTGCCAGCAGTTACCAGGGAATCGACTACAATGAGCAGTTCTTC. It is translated as CASSYQGIDYNEQFF.

V and J are TRBV27 and TRBJ2-7; TRBD2 is a possible D gene (6 bases). This CDR3 region has 14 residues. V gave up 5 bases and J gave up 2 bases, with 13 bases separating them. Germline V gene sequence: CDR1 MNHEY, CDR2 SMNVEV (reference sequence). CDR3 region: CASSERLVPYEQYF. DNA for the CDR3: TGTGCCAGCAGTGAACGACTAGTCCCCTACGAGCAGTACTTC.

This clone showed up just once. This sequence joins TRBV19 and TRBJ2-5; D gene uncertain. The better agreement between TRBJ2-7 and the DNA end casts doubt on the J call. Looked up from germline, CDR1 is LNHDA and CDR2 is SQIVND (reference sequence). The CDR3 loop spans 14 amino acids. The CDR3 DNA reads TGTGCCAGTAGTCGTCTGCGGTCGTCCTACGAGCAGTACTTC. The encoded protein is CASSRLRSSYEQYF.

This chain connects TRBV29-1 to TRBJ1-1; D is undetermined. In germline, CDR1 is SQVTM, CDR2 ANQGSEA. This CDR3 has 14 residues. The V and J ends lost 3 bases and 5 bases respectively, with 16 bases between them. The CDR3 sequence is CSVDSRSAPTEAFF. DNA of the CDR3: TGCAGCGTTGATTCTCGTAGCGCCCCTACTGAAGCTTTCTTT.

The V and J genes are TRBV29-1 and TRBJ1-1, with D unresolved. CDR3 length equals 13 residues. Deletions cut 6 bases from V and 1 base from J, with 12 bases between. The germline gives CDR1 SQVTM, CDR2 ANQGSEA. The CDR3 reads CSVETFRNTEAFF. The CDR3 coding sequence is TGCAGCGTGGAGACCTTTCGGAACACTGAAGCTTTCTTT.

The genes are TRBV5-1 and TRBJ1-2; D gene ambiguous. Trimming shortened V by 0 bases and J by 4 bases, and 7 bases separated the two germline ends. The CDR3 consists of 13 residues. The V gene's germline CDR1 is SGHRS and CDR2 YFSETQ. The CDR3 DNA follows: TGCGCCAGCAGCTTGGATGGCGGCTATGGCTACACCTTC. The encoded protein is CASSLDGGYGYTF.

The genes are TRBV6-5 and TRBJ2-7, with 9 bases aligning to TRBD1. In germline, CDR1 is MNHEY, CDR2 SVGAGI. The CDR3 covers 14 residues. J was trimmed by 3 bases and V by 2 bases; bases with no gene match: 2. The CDR3 is CASSYGGQGYEQYF. The CDR3 coding sequence is TGTGCCAGCAGTTACGGGGGACAGGGCTACGAGCAGTACTTC.